This TCR beta chain was observed in a study of shared clonotypes between healthy human individuals. It was CD45RO-negative cells, positively selected for CCR7, that made up naive CD8 cells, with terminally differentiated effector memory CD45RA+ cells excluded. Germline CDR1 and CDR2: MDHEN and SYDVKM. CDR3 length equals 14 residues. Trimming stripped 3 bases from V and 6 bases from J, with 15 bases between. Overall study results and limits: Compared with memory subsets, naive subsets generally had larger estimated richness.

Comment on this clone: No antigen is known for it.

The repertoire was sequenced with immunoSEQ multiplex PCR; TCRdb's copy has only in-frame clones and lacks some. The sample yields about 550,000 clones, about 95% seen once. This TCR was sampled from a woman in her 30s in good health. The chain carries TRBV28 and TRBJ2-7; D remains unclear. The material sequenced was naive CD8+ T cells sorted from blood. The CDR3: CASSFAELPSEQYF. The CDR3 DNA follows: TGTGCCAGCAGTTTCGCGGAGCTGCCGTCCGAGCAGTACTTC.